Listed here are 11 T cell receptor beta chains from one sample, sequenced in a study of cytomegalovirus exposure and HLA in healthy donors. Vbeta (60) and Jbeta (13) primers were used in the PCR. TCRdb's table, derived via immunoSEQ multiplex PCR, lists solely in-frame clones and lacks some. The sample records 98,000 or so clones, approximately 76% being singletons. The material sequenced was PBMCs. The receptors originated from a man between 40 and 49 years old in good health and CMV-seronegative.

The rearrangement uses TRBV7-9 and TRBJ2-7; tentative D call: TRBD1 (6 bases). This CDR3 has 14 residues. Germline lookup yields CDR1 SEHNR and CDR2 FQNEAQ (reference sequence). The ends were cut back, 5 bases at V and 9 bases at J, with 20 bases in the middle. This chain's CDR3 is CASSATGPPFGQYF. The CDR3 coding sequence is TGTGCCAGCAGCGCAACAGGGCCCCCATTCGGGCAGTACTTC.

This chain's CDR3 is CSGVSGTSETGTDTQYF. CDR3 bases: TGCAGCGGGGTCTCTGGGACTAGCGAGACGGGCACAGATACGCAGTATTTT. This chain uses TRBV29-1 with TRBJ2-3, with 10 bases aligning to TRBD2. The V gene end was trimmed by 7 bases and the J gene end by 1 base; junction bases not matched to a gene: 14. The CDR3 runs 17 residues. The V gene's germline CDR1 is SQVTM and CDR2 ANQGSEA.

This chain links TRBV6-5 with TRBJ1-2, with 7 positions matching TRBD1. Germline loops: CDR1 MNHEY, CDR2 SVGAGI. CDR3 length: 12 amino acids. The J segment lost 7 bases and the V segment lost 7 bases, leaving 6 bases of the junction unmatched. The CDR3 coding sequence is TGTGCCAGCACCCGACAGGGTTCTGGCTACACCTTC. Translated: CASTRQGSGYTF.

The chain links TRBV30 to TRBJ1-5, with 9 bases lining up with TRBD1. Germline CDR1 reads GTSNPN; CDR2 reads SVGIG (reference sequence). V dropped 6 bases and J dropped 6; count of bases not matched to a gene: 9. This CDR3 spans 14 amino acids. The CDR3 DNA reads as TGTGCCTGCTTTCCGGGACAGGGCTTTCAGCCCCAGCATTTT. Translated: CACFPGQGFQPQHF.

Only a few counts were recorded for this clone. J is TRBJ1-2 and V is TRBV19; 11 bases are shared with TRBD1. The CDR3 loop spans 16 amino acids. Germline assignment: CDR1 LNHDA and CDR2 SQIVND (reference sequence). V gave up 6 bases and J gave up 2 bases; unmatched junction bases: 8. The CDR3 loop reads CASRDRGRESNYGYTF. CDR3 nucleotide sequence: TGTGCCAGTAGGGACAGGGGGCGCGAATCGAACTATGGCTACACCTTC.

This chain uses TRBV19 with TRBJ2-3; tentatively, D is TRBD1 (6 bases). Germline V lookup: CDR1 LNHDA, CDR2 SQIVND (reference sequence). The ends were cut back, 4 bases at V and 0 bases at J, with 17 bases in the middle. This CDR3 has 17 amino acids. The CDR3 is CASSKQTTGMSTDTQYF. The CDR3 DNA follows: TGTGCCAGTAGTAAACAGACTACAGGGATGAGCACAGATACGCAGTATTTT.

The chain uses TRBV25-1 and TRBJ2-4; D might be TRBD1 (5 bases). Germline lookup yields CDR1 MGHDK and CDR2 SYGVNS. The CDR3 sequence is 13 residues long. V shed 6 bases and J shed 9 bases, with 15 bases lying between them. The CDR3 nucleotides are TGTGCCAGCAGCTCTGCACAGGTTGGCATTCAGTACTTC. Its protein is CASSSAQVGIQYF.

This clone was detected only once. The chain uses TRBV5-1 and TRBJ1-3, with 8 positions matching TRBD1. The CDR3 covers 16 residues. Germline V lookup: CDR1 SGHRS, CDR2 YFSETQ. V shed 4 bases, J shed 3 bases, and the junction held 9 bases outside the gene matches. CDR3 nucleotide sequence: TGCGCCAGCAGCCCTACGGACAGGGACGGTGGAAACACCATATATTTT. Translated: CASSPTDRDGGNTIYF.

The chain employs TRBV4-2 and TRBJ1-1; no reliable D call. The germline V and J ends were trimmed by 2 bases and 3 bases, with 7 bases remaining between them. The germline V gene encodes CDR1 LGHNA and CDR2 YNFKEQ. The CDR3 is made up of 13 amino acids. CDR3 amino acids: CASSQPRDTEAFF. The CDR3 DNA reads as TGTGCCAGCAGCCAACCAAGAGACACTGAAGCTTTCTTT.

The chain employs TRBV30 and TRBJ2-3; D ambiguous. The CDR3 is 11 amino acids. The V gene's germline CDR1 is GTSNPN and CDR2 SVGIG (reference sequence). Trimming took off 2 bases at V and 8 bases at J, with 8 bases between the two ends. CDR3 coding DNA: TGTGCCTGGAGTCCCCGTAGTACGCAGTATTTT. It specifies CAWSPRSTQYF.

The rearrangement uses TRBV6-4 and TRBJ1-6; D remains ambiguous. The length of the CDR3 is 15 residues. Trimming pared 4 bases from V and 3 bases from J, leaving 10 bases between. Germline V CDR1 and CDR2: MRHNA, SNTAGT. The CDR3 DNA is TGTGCCAGCAGTGCAGACGGGAACTATAATTCACCCCTCCACTTT. This codes for CASSADGNYNSPLHF.